Sequencing of this T cell receptor (beta chain) was carried out in a study of T cell responses to AZD1222 COVID-19 vaccine. Study observations and caveats: In a largely white British group with more females than males, clonal diversity was possibly underestimated. CD4 TCRs covered the whole spike, strongest at regions 160-218 and 743-854.

This CDR3 comprises 13 residues. The germline gives CDR1 MNHEY, CDR2 SVGAGI. Deletions cut 6 bases from V and 6 bases from J, with 12 bases between. Assay: immunoSEQ multiplex PCR; the TCRdb copy retains only in-frame clones and omits some. In the table there are over 150,000 clones, about 88% of which are singletons. Concerning this clone: What it binds is unknown.

The receptor was derived from an adult in good health. The chain combines TRBV6-5 with TRBJ1-5; D ambiguous. The sample here was peripheral blood, taken on day 0 of AZD1222 vaccination. This CDR3 reads CASSPDDLQPQHF. The CDR3 DNA sequence: TGTGCCAGCAGCCCCGACGACCTTCAGCCCCAGCATTTT.